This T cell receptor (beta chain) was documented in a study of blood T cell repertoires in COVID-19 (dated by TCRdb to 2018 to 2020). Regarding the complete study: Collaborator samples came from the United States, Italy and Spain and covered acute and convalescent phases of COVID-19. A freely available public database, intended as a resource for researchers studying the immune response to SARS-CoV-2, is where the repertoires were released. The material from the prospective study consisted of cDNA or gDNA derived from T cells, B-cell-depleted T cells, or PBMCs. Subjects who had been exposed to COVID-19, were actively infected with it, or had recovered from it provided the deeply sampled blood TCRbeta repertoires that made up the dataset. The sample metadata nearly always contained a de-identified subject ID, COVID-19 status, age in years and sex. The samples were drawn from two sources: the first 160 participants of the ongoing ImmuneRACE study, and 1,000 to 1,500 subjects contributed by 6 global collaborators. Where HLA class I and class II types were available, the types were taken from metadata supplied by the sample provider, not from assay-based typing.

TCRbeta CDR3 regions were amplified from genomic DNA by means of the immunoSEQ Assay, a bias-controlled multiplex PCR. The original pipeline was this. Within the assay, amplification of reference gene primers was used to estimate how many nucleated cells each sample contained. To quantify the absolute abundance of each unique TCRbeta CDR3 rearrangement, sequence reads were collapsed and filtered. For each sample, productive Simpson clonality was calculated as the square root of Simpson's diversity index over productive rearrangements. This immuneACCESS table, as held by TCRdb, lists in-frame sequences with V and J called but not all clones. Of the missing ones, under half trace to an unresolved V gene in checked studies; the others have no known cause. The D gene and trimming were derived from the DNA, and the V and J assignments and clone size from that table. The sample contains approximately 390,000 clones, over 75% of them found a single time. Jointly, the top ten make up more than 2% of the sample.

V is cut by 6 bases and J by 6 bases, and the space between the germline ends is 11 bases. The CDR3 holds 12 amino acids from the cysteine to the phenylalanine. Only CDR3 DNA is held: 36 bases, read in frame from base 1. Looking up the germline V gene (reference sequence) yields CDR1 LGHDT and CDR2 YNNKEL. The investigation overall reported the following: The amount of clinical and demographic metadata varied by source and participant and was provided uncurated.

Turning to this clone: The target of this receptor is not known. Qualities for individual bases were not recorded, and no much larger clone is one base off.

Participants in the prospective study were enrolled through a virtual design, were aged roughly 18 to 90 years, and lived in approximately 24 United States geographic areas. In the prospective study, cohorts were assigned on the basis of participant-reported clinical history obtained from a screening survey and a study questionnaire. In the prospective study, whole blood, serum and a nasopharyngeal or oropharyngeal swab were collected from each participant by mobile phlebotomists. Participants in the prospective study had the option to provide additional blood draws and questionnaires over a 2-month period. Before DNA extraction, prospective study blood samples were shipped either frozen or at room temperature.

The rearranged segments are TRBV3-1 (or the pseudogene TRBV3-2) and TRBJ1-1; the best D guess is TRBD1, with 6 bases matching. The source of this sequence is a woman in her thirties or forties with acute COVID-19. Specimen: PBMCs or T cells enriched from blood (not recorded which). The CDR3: CASRGTGPEAFF. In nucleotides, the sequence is TGTGCCAGCAGGGGTACAGGGCCTGAAGCTTTCTTT.